The present TCR beta chain was sequenced within a study of blood T cells in healthy people across ages. Points from the study as a whole: Naive T cell percentage showed a strong correlation with TCR beta diversity.

Trimming pared 6 bases from V and 4 bases from J, leaving 6 bases between. The V gene's germline CDR1 is MDHEN and CDR2 SYDVKM. The CDR3 has 12 residues. Concerning this clonotype: The antigen is undetermined.

The people who gave samples were healthy Caucasians from Russia, aged roughly 6 to 100. For the second PCR, which ran for roughly 6 to 12 cycles, a sample-barcoded 5' primer and a J-beta primer mix were used. With 12 random nucleotides, a template-switch adaptor tagged each individual cDNA molecule. Each single sample gave us at least 3 million CDR3-containing paired-end reads. One entry per CDR3 protein, called by TCRdb with MiXCR from the 5' RACE reads. This table has about 670,000 distinct CDR3 sequences, around 52% appearing once. This rearrangement joins TRBV28 to TRBJ2-2; D gene ambiguous. The clonotype was recovered from a woman of 80 years or more in good health. Material for sequencing was blood. DNA of the CDR3: TGTGCCAGCAGGACCGGCACCGGGGAGCTGTTTTTT. The encoded protein is CASRTGTGELFF.